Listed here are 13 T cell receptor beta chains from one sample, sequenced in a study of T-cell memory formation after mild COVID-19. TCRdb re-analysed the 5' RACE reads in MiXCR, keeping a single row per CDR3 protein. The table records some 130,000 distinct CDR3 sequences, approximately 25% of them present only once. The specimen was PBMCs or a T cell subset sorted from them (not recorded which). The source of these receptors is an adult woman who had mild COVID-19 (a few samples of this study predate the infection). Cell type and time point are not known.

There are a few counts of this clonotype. The CDR3 DNA follows: TGCGCCAGCAGCCCAGGTCGGGATGGCTACACCTTC. Encoded protein: CASSPGRDGYTF. The rearrangement joins TRBV5-1 to TRBJ1-2; unclear D gene. The CDR3 has 12 residues. Germline V gene data show CDR1 as SGHRS and CDR2 as YFSETQ. V lost 4 bases and J lost 6, with 10 bases in between. Looking up the rest from reference TRBV5-1 and TRBJ1-2 gives the full variable domain: KAGVTQTPRYLIKTRGQQVTLSCSPISGHRSVSWYQQTPGQGLQFLFEYFSETQRNKGNFPGRFSGRQFSNSRSEMNVSTLELGDSALYLCASSPGRDGYTFGSGTRLTVV.

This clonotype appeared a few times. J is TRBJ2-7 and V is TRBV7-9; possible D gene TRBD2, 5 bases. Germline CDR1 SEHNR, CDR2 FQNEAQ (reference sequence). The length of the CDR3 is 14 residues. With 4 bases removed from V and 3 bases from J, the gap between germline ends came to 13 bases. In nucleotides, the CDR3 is TGTGCCAGCAGCTCCCCGGGCGGGCTCTACGAGCAGTACTTC. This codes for CASSSPGGLYEQYF.

DNA for the CDR3: TGTGCCAGCAGCTCGGGACTGGGGACCGGGGAGCTGTTTTTT. Translated: CASSSGLGTGELFF. The rearrangement joins TRBV7-9 to TRBJ2-2; perhaps TRBD2 as D (6 bases). The germline V gene encodes CDR1 SEHNR and CDR2 FQNEAQ (reference sequence). The V and J ends lost 4 bases and 5 bases respectively, with 11 bases between them. The CDR3 extends over 14 amino acids.

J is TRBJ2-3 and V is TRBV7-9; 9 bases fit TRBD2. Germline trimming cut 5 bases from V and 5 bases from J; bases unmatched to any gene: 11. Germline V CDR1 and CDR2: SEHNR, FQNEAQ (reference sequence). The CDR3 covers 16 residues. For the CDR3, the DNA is TGTGCCAGCAGCCCCTACCCGACTAGCGGAGTAGATACGCAGTATTTT. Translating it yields CASSPYPTSGVDTQYF.

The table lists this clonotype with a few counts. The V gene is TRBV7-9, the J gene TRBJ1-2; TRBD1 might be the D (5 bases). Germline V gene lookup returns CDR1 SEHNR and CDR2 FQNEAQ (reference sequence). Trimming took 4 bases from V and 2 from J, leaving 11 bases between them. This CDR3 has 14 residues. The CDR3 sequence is CASSWGTGNYGYTF. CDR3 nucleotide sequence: TGTGCCAGCAGCTGGGGCACGGGCAACTATGGCTACACCTTC.

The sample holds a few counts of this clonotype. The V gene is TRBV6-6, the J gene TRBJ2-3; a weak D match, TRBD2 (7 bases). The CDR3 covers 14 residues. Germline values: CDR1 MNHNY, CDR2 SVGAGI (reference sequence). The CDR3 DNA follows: TGTACCATCTTAGGGGGGGGCCGGGCAGATACGCAGTATTTT. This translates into CTILGGGRADTQYF.

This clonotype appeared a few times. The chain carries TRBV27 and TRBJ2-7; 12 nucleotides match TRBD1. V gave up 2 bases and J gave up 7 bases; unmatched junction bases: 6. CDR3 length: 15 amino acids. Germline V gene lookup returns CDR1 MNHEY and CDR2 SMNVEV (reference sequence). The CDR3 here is CASSLRGQGAWEQYF. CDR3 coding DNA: TGTGCCAGCAGTTTAAGGGGACAGGGGGCATGGGAGCAGTACTTC.

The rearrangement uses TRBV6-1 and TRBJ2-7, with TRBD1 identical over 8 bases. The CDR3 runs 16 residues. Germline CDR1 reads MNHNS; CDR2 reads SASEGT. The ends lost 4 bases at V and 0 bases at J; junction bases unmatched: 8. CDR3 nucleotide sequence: TGTGCCAGCAGTGTAAGCCGGGACAGGTTCTCCTACGAGCAGTACTTC. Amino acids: CASSVSRDRFSYEQYF.

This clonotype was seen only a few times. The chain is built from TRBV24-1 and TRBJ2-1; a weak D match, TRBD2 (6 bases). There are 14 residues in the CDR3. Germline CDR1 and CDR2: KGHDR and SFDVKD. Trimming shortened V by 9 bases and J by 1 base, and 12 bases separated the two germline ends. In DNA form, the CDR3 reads TGTGCCACCGCGGGGTGGGGTTCCTACAATGAGCAGTTCTTC. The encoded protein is CATAGWGSYNEQFF.

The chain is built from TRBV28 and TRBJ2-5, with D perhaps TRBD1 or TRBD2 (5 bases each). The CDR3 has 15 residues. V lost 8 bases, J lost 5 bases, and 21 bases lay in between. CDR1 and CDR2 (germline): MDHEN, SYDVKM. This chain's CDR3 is CASRSLAGSGETQYF. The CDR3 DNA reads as TGTGCCAGCCGTAGTTTGGCAGGGAGCGGTGAGACCCAGTACTTC.

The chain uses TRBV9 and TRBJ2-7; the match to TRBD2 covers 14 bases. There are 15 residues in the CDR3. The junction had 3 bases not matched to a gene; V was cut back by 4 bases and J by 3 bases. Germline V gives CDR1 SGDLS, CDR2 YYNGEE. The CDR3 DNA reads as TGTGCCAGCAGCCTCGGGACTAGCGGGAGCTACGAGCAGTACTTC. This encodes CASSLGTSGSYEQYF.

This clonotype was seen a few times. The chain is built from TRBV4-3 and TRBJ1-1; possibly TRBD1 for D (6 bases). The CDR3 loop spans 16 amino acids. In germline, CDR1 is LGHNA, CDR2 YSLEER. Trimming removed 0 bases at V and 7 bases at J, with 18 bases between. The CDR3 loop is CASSQDVPGASGEAFF. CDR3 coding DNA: TGCGCCAGCAGCCAAGATGTGCCAGGGGCCTCGGGTGAAGCTTTCTTT.

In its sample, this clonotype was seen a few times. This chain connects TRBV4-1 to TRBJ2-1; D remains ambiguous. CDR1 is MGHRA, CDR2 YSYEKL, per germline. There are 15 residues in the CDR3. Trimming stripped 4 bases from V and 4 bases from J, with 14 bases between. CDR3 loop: CASSPTERDYNEQFF. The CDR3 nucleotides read TGCGCCAGCAGCCCCACGGAGCGAGATTACAATGAGCAGTTCTTC.